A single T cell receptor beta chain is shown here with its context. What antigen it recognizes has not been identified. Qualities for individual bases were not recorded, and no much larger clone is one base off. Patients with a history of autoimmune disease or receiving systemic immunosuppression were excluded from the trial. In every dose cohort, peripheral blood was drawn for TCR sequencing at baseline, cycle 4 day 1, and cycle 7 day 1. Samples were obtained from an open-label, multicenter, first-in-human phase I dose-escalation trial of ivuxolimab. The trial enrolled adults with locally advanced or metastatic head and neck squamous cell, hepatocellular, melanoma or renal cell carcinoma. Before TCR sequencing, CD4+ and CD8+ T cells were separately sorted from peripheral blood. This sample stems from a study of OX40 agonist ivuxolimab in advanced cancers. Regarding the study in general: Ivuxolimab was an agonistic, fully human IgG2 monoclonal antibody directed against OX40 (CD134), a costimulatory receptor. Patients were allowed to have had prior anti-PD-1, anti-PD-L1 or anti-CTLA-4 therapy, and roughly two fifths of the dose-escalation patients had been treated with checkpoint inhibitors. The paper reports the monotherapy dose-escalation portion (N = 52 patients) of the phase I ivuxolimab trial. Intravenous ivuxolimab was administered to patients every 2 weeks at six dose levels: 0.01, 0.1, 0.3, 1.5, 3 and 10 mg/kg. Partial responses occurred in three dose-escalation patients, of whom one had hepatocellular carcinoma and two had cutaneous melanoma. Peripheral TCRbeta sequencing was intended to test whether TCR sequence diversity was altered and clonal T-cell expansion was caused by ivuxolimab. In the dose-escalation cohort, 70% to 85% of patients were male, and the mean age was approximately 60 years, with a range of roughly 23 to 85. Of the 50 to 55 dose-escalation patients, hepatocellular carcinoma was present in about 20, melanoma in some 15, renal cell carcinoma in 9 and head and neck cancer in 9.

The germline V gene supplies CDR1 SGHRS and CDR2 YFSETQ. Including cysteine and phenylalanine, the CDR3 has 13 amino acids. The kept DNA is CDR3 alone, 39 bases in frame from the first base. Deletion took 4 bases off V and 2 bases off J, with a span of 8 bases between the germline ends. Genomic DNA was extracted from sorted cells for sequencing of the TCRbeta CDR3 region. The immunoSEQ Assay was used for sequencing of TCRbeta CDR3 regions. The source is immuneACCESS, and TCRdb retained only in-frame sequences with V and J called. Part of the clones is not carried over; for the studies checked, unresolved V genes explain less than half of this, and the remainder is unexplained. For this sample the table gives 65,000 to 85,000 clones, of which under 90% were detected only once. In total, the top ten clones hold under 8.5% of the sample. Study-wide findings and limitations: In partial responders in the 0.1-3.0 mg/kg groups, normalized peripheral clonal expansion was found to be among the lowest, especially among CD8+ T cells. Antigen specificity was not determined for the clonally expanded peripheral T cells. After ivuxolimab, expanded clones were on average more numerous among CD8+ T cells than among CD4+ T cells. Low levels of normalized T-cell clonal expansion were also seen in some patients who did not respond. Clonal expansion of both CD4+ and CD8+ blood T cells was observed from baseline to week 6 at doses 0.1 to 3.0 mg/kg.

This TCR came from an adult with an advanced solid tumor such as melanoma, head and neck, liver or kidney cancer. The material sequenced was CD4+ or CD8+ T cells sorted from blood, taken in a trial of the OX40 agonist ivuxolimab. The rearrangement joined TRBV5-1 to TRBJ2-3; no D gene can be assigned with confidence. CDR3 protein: CASSQTPTDTQYF. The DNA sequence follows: TGCGCCAGCAGCCAGACCCCCACAGATACGCAGTATTTT.